The entry below describes one TCR beta chain. Its antigen is not identified. This sample is drawn from a study of cytomegalovirus exposure and HLA in healthy donors. PCR primers comprised 60 Vbeta and 13 Jbeta primers. The data were produced by immunoSEQ multiplex PCR, yet TCRdb's version contains in-frame clones alone and is incomplete. The data contain around 160,000 clones, 60% to 85% of them singletons. Study results and limitations: Researchers reported in a later analysis that a missense DCLRE1C variant was tied to TCR beta V- and J-gene trimming. Available immune exposure information was restricted to CMV serostatus only.

What was sequenced was PBMCs. The TCR originated in a man aged 35 to 55 in good health and CMV-seropositive.

CDR3 sequence reads: CASSGQVANQPQHF. CDR3 nucleotide sequence: TGTGCCAGCAGTGGACAGGTTGCTAATCAGCCCCAGCATTTT. The chain has TRBV6-1 and TRBJ1-5; weak D call: TRBD1 (6 bases). V lost 4 bases to trimming and J lost 4 bases, with 11 bases between them. The germline V gene has CDR1 MNHNS and CDR2 SASEGT. The CDR3 consists of 14 residues.